This TCR beta chain is from a study of cytomegalovirus exposure and HLA in healthy donors. Study context: Ancestry clustering placed 81% of several hundred genotyped donors in the Caucasian-associated cluster.

The V gene end was trimmed by 4 bases and the J gene end by 5 bases; junction bases not matched to a gene: 5. The CDR3 runs 15 residues. CDR1 is SGHNT, CDR2 YYREEE, per germline (reference sequence). PCR involved 60 Vbeta and 13 Jbeta primers. Produced via immunoSEQ multiplex PCR; TCRdb's table is partial and in-frame only. This table lists roughly 200,000 clones. This sequence was found in a man aged 25-45 years in good health and CMV-seronegative. The rearrangement links TRBV5-4 to TRBJ2-1, with 11 nucleotides matching TRBD2. The sequenced sample consisted of PBMCs. CDR3 nucleotide sequence: TGTGCCAGCAGCCTCCTAGCGGGAGGTAACAATGAGCAGTTCTTC. Protein product: CASSLLAGGNNEQFF.